The 17 T cell receptor beta chains listed next were all sequenced from one sample in a study of cytomegalovirus exposure and HLA in healthy donors. Amplification used 60 Vbeta primers and 13 Jbeta primers. Sequenced by immunoSEQ multiplex PCR; TCRdb stores in-frame clones only, minus some. This table holds 150,000 to 200,000 clones, roughly 80% found once. Sequencing was done on a sample of PBMCs. These receptors came from a man in his forties in good health and CMV-seronegative.

The J gene is TRBJ2-5, the V gene TRBV2, with TRBD1 identical over 9 bases. V shed 6 bases, J shed 5 bases, and the junction held 10 bases outside the gene matches. Per the germline V gene, CDR1 is SNHLY and CDR2 is FYNNEI. CDR3 length equals 15 residues. In DNA, the CDR3 is TGTGCCAGCAGGCTAACAGGGGGCGCAGGGGAGACCCAGTACTTC. This sequence encodes CASRLTGGAGETQYF.

In nucleotides, the CDR3 is TGTGCCAGCTCCCCTGTAACAGGGGGCCGGGAAGCTTTCTTT. Its protein is CASSPVTGGREAFF. The rearrangement links TRBV18 to TRBJ1-1, with 9 bases matching TRBD1. Germline V gene lookup returns CDR1 KGHSH and CDR2 LQKENI. V was clipped by 6 bases and J by 8 bases; unmatched bases: 10. The CDR3 covers 14 residues.

The rearrangement uses TRBV11-2 and TRBJ2-3; 7 bases are a match to TRBD1. Germline CDR1 reads SGHAT; CDR2 reads FQNNGV. The CDR3 sequence is 16 residues long. With V trimmed by 0 bases and J by 1 base, 4 bases remained unmatched. The CDR3 DNA is TGTGCCAGCAGCTTAGATAGGGGGCGAGGCACAGATACGCAGTATTTT. It translates to CASSLDRGRGTDTQYF. Supplemented by reference TRBV11-2 and TRBJ2-3, the full variable domain reads EAGVAQSPRYKIIEKRQSVAFWCNPISGHATLYWYQQILGQGPKLLIQFQNNGVVDDSQLPKDRFSAERLKGVDSTLKIQPAKLEDSAVYLCASSLDRGRGTDTQYFGPGTRLTVL.

V and J are TRBV7-9 and TRBJ2-7, with a possible D match to TRBD2 (5 bases). This CDR3 has 12 amino acids. Trimming took off 8 bases at V and 1 base at J, with 9 bases between the two ends. Germline V gene lookup returns CDR1 SEHNR and CDR2 FQNEAQ (reference sequence). The CDR3 loop is CASGSGSYEQYF. The CDR3 region has the DNA TGTGCCAGCGGCTCGGGGTCCTACGAGCAGTACTTC. The variable domain in full, completed from reference TRBV7-9 and TRBJ2-7, reads DTGVSQNPRHKITKRGQNVTFRCDPISEHNRLYWYRQTLGQGPEFLTYFQNEAQLEKSRLLSDRFSAERPKGSFSTLEIQRTEQGDSAMYLCASGSGSYEQYFGPGTRLTVT.

The rearrangement joins TRBV7-9 to TRBJ2-1; tentatively, D is TRBD2 (5 bases). The germline CDR1 and CDR2 sequences are SEHNR and FQNEAQ (reference sequence). V lost 7 bases and J lost 8, with 9 bases in between. This CDR3 is 11 amino acids long. The DNA of the CDR3 is TGTGCCAGCATACTAGTGGATGAGCAGTTCTTC. This encodes CASILVDEQFF.

V usage is TRBV27 and J usage is TRBJ2-7, with 11 positions matching TRBD2. Germline V lookup: CDR1 MNHEY, CDR2 SMNVEV (reference sequence). V gave up 5 bases and J gave up 6 bases; unmatched junction bases: 9. The CDR3 loop spans 15 amino acids. The CDR3: CASSPLLAGEVEQYF. CDR3 DNA: TGTGCCAGCAGTCCACTACTAGCGGGAGAGGTCGAGCAGTACTTC.

V is TRBV7-2 and J is TRBJ2-2; D is ambiguous. V lost 5 bases and J lost 10, with 8 bases in between. The CDR3 length is 11 residues. Per the germline V gene, CDR1 is SGHTA and CDR2 is FQGNSA. CDR3 DNA sequence: TGTGCCAGCAGCCAACTAAAGGAGCTGTTTTTT. Encoded protein: CASSQLKELFF.

The chain is built from TRBV6-5 and TRBJ1-3; possibly TRBD1 for D (5 bases). V lost 2 bases to trimming and J lost 0 bases, with 8 bases between them. The CDR3 is 15 residues long. The germline gives CDR1 MNHEY, CDR2 SVGAGI. The CDR3: CASSYGGNSGNTIYF. In nucleotides, the CDR3 is TGTGCCAGCAGTTACGGGGGGAACTCTGGAAACACCATATATTTT.

The chain recombines TRBV7-3 with TRBJ2-1, with D uncertain. CDR1 SGHTA and CDR2 FQGTGA come from the germline V gene. The CDR3 spans 14 residues. With 5 bases removed from V and 6 bases from J, the gap between germline ends came to 14 bases. The CDR3 protein is CASSPLAGSNEQFF. CDR3 bases: TGTGCCAGCAGCCCATTAGCTGGGTCCAATGAGCAGTTCTTC.

Only a few counts were recorded for this clone. J is TRBJ2-1 and V is TRBV15; 9 nucleotides agree with TRBD1. With V trimmed by 5 bases and J by 7 bases, 9 bases remained unmatched. Germline CDR1 and CDR2: LNHNV and YYDKDF (reference sequence). The CDR3 contains 15 residues. This CDR3 reads CATSSSGTGRNEQFF. As DNA, the CDR3 is TGTGCCACCAGCTCCTCCGGGACAGGGCGGAATGAGCAGTTCTTC.

In its sample, this clone was seen a few times. The chain carries TRBV6-1 and TRBJ2-3; 8 bases line up with TRBD2. The V and J ends lost 6 bases and 3 bases, in that order; junction bases with no gene match: 8. The CDR3 sequence is 15 residues long. Germline CDR1 is MNHNS and CDR2 is SASEGT. CDR3 region: CASSLYGGGTDTQYF. CDR3 in DNA: TGTGCCAGCAGCCTTTACGGGGGGGGAACAGATACGCAGTATTTT.

CDR3 DNA: TGTGCCATCAGTAGGCACGAGGGGGACCGAGGAAACACCATATATTTT. It translates to CAISRHEGDRGNTIYF. The chain combines TRBV10-3 with TRBJ1-3, with TRBD1 as a possible D gene (6 bases). This CDR3 region has 16 residues. CDR1 ENHRY and CDR2 SYGVKD come from the germline V gene. Trimming took off 5 bases at V and 4 bases at J, with 18 bases between the two ends.

The rearrangement joins TRBV11-3 to TRBJ2-3; no definite D call. V dropped 0 bases and J dropped 6 bases, with 7 bases sitting between them. Germline V lookup: CDR1 SGHNT, CDR2 YENEEA. This CDR3 spans 13 amino acids. The CDR3 DNA reads TGTGCCAGCAGCTTAGAAACTCCTGATACGCAGTATTTT. As protein: CASSLETPDTQYF.

Notes on this clone: This sample includes further DNA sequences coding for the same CDR3. This chain uses TRBV7-9 with TRBJ2-5; possibly TRBD2 for D (6 bases). The germline gives CDR1 SEHNR, CDR2 FQNEAQ (reference sequence). The CDR3 extends over 13 amino acids. The V end was cut by 0 bases, the J end by 4 bases, with 6 bases between. CDR3 sequence: CASSLAGGETQYF. The DNA for the CDR3 is TGTGCCAGCAGCTTAGCGGGGGGAGAGACCCAGTACTTC.

The V gene is TRBV4-1, the J gene TRBJ1-4; 7 bases are shared with TRBD1. The CDR3 has 15 residues. Germline-derived CDR1 and CDR2 are MGHRA and YSYEKL. The ends lost 1 base at V and 10 bases at J; junction bases unmatched: 9. CDR3 loop: CASSQGGQGGGKLFF. The CDR3 nucleotides read TGCGCCAGCAGCCAAGGGGGCCAGGGGGGCGGAAAACTGTTTTTT.

J is TRBJ2-5 and V is TRBV28; 10 nucleotides align to TRBD2. The V segment lost 6 bases and the J segment 5 bases; nucleotides outside the gene matches: 6. Germline lookup yields CDR1 MDHEN and CDR2 SYDVKM. The CDR3 runs 14 residues. In DNA, the CDR3 is TGTGCCAGCAGATATAGCGGGGGGCGGGAGACCCAGTACTTC. Translating it yields CASRYSGGRETQYF.

This clone has a handful of counts. The chain has TRBV27 and TRBJ2-1; 8 bases align to TRBD1. The CDR3 is 16 amino acids. Germline V gene sequence: CDR1 MNHEY, CDR2 SMNVEV (reference sequence). V was pared by 2 bases and J by 6 bases, with 9 bases of the junction left unmatched. The CDR3 sequence: CASSLGRRGQGNEQFF. The DNA for the CDR3 is TGTGCCAGCAGTTTAGGGCGCAGGGGGCAGGGCAATGAGCAGTTCTTC.